The TCR beta chain described here comes from a study of T cells in women clearing cervical HPV infection. Across the whole study: Cases' blood sampling followed lesion detection by median around 160 days (90 to 200). Study findings and constraints: TRBV6-7 relative abundance averaged about 0.11% in cases and 0.15% to 0.2% in controls. A classifier using richness and V gene abundances reached an AUC of around 0.83. CIN3+ cases had significantly higher TCR repertoire richness than controls, but evenness did not differ.

Remarks on this clone: The antigen is unknown. The CDR3 goes on 3 residues after the read ends, and that part is filled in from the germline J gene.

The CDR3 consists of 15 residues. With 5 bases removed from V and 0 bases from J, the gap between germline ends came to 8 bases. CDR1 and CDR2 (germline): SEHNR, FQNEAQ (reference sequence). Some clones are missing from TCRdb's copy, which holds only in-frame ones; the method was immunoSEQ multiplex PCR. The sample table sets out approximately 37,000 clones. The chain couples TRBV7-9 to TRBJ1-6; D remains unclear. The sequence was collected from a woman aged 18-69 years with a cervical HPV16 infection that either progressed to CIN3+ or cleared (not recorded which). Sequenced: blood buffy coat. CDR3 sequence: CASSGGSSYNSPLHF. The sequenced part of the CDR3 DNA is TGTGCCAGCAGCGGCGGTAGCTCCTATAATTCACCC.